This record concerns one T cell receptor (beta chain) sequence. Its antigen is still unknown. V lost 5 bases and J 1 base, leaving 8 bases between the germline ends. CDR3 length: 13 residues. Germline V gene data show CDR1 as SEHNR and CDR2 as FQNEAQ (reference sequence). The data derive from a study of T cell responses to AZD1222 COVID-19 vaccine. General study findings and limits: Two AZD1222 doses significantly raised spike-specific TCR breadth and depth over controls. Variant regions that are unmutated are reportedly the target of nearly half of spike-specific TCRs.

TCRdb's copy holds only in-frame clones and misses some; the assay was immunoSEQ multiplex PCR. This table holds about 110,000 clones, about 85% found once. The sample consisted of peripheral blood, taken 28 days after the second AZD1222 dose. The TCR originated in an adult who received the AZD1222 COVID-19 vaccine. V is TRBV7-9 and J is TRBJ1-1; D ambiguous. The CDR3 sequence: CASSSLGNTEAFF. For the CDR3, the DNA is TGTGCCAGCAGCAGCCTCGGGAACACTGAAGCTTTCTTT. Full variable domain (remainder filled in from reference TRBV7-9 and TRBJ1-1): DTGVSQNPRHKITKRGQNVTFRCDPISEHNRLYWYRQTLGQGPEFLTYFQNEAQLEKSRLLSDRFSAERPKGSFSTLEIQRTEQGDSAMYLCASSSLGNTEAFFGQGTRLTVV.